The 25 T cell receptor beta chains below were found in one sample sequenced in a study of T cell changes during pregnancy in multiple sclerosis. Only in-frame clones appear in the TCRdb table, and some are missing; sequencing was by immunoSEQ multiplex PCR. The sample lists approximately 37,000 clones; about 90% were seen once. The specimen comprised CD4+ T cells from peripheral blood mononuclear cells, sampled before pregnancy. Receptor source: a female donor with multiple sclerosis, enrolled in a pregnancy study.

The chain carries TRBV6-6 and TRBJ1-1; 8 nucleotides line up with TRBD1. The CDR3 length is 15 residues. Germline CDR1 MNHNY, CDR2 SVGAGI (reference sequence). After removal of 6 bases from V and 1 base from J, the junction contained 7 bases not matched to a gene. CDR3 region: CASSDLGQGNTEAFF. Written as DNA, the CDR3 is TGTGCCAGCAGCGACCTCGGACAGGGGAACACTGAAGCTTTCTTT.

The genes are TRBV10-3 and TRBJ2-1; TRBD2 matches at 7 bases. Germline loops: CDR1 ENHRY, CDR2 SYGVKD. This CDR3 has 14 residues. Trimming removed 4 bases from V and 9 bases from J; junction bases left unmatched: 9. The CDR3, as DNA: TGTGCCATCAGTGCCAAAGTAGGGGAGGGTGAGCAGTTCTTC. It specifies CAISAKVGEGEQFF.

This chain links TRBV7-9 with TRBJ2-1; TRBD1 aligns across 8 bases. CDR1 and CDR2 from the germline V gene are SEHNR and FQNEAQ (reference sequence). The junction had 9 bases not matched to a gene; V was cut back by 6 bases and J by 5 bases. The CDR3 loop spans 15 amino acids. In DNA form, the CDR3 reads TGTGCCAGCAGTTTTTTGGACAGGGCTAACAATGAGCAGTTCTTC. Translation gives CASSFLDRANNEQFF.

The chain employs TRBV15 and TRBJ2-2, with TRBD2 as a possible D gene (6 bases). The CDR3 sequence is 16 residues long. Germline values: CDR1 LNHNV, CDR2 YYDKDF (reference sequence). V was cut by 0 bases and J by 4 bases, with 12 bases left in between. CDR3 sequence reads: CATSRDEAGRTGELFF. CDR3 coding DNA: TGTGCCACCAGCAGAGATGAGGCGGGACGCACCGGGGAGCTGTTTTTT.

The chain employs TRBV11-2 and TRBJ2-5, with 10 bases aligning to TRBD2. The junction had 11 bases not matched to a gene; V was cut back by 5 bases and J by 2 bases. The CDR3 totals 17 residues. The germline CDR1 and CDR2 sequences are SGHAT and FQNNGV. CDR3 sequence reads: CASSPVVLAGTQETQYF. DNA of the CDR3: TGTGCCAGCAGCCCAGTGGTACTAGCGGGAACACAAGAGACCCAGTACTTC.

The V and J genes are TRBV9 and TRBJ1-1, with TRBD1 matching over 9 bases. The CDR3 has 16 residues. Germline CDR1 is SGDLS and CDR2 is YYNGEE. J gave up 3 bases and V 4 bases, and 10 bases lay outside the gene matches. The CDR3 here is CASSSDGQGRYTEAFF. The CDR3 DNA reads TGTGCCAGCAGCTCAGATGGACAGGGGAGGTACACTGAAGCTTTCTTT.

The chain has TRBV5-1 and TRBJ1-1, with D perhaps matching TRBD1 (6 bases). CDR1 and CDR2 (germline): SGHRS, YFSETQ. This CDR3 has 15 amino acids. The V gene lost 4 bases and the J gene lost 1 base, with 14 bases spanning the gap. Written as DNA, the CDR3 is TGCGCCAGCAGCAGGCTTGGACAGAAGAACACTGAAGCTTTCTTT. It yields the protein CASSRLGQKNTEAFF. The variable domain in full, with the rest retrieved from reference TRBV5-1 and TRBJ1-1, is KAGVTQTPRYLIKTRGQQVTLSCSPISGHRSVSWYQQTPGQGLQFLFEYFSETQRNKGNFPGRFSGRQFSNSRSEMNVSTLELGDSALYLCASSRLGQKNTEAFFGQGTRLTVV.

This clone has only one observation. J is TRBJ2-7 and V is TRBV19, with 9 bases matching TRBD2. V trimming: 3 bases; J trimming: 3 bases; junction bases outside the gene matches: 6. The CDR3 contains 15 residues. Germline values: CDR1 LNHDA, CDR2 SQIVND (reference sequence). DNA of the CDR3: TGTGCCAGTAGTATTGCACTAGCGGGCCGCTACGAGCAGTACTTC. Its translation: CASSIALAGRYEQYF.

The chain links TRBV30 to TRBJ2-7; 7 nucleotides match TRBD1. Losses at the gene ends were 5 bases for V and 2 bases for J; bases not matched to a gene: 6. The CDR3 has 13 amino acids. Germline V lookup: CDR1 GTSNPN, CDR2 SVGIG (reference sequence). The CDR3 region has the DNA TGTGCCTGGGACCGACAGGGACCCTACGAGCAGTACTTC. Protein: CAWDRQGPYEQYF.

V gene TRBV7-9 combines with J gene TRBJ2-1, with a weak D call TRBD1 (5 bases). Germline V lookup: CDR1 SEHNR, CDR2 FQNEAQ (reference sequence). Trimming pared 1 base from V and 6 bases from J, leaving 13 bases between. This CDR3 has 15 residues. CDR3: CASSLEGVSSNEQFF. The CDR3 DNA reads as TGTGCCAGCAGCTTAGAAGGGGTTTCGTCCAATGAGCAGTTCTTC. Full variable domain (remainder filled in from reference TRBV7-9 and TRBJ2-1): DTGVSQNPRHKITKRGQNVTFRCDPISEHNRLYWYRQTLGQGPEFLTYFQNEAQLEKSRLLSDRFSAERPKGSFSTLEIQRTEQGDSAMYLCASSLEGVSSNEQFFGPGTRLTVL.

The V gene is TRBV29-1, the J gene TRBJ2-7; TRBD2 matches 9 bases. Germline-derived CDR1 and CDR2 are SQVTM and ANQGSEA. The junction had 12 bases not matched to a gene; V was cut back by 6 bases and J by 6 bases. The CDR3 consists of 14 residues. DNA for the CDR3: TGCAGCGTGGCCCTAGCGGGAACAGCGGCCGAGCAGTACTTC. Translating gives CSVALAGTAAEQYF.

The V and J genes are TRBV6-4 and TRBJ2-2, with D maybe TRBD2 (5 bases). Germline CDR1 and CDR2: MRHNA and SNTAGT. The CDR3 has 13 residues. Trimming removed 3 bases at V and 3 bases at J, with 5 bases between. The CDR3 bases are TGTGCCAGCAGTGAGGACTACACCGGGGAGCTGTTTTTT. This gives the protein CASSEDYTGELFF.

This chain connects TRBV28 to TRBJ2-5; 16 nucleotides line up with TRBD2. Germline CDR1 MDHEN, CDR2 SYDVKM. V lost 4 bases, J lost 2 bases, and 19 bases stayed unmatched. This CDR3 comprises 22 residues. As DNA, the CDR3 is TGTGCCAGCAGTTCCTACCGGGGGGGGACTAGCGGGAGGGCAGTAGGGCAAGAGACCCAGTACTTC. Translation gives CASSSYRGGTSGRAVGQETQYF.

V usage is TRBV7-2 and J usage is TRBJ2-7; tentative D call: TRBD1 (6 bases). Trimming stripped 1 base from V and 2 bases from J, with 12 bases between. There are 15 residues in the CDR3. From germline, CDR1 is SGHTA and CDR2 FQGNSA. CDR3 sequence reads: CASSLGQAVTYEQYF. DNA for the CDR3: TGTGCCAGCAGCTTAGGACAGGCGGTGACCTACGAGCAGTACTTC.

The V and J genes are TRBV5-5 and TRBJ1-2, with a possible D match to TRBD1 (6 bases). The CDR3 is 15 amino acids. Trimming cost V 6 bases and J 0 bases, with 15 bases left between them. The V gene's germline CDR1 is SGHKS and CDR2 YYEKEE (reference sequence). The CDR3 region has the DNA TGTGCCAGCAAAGTCCTGGACAGAGCTAACTATGGCTACACCTTC. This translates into CASKVLDRANYGYTF.

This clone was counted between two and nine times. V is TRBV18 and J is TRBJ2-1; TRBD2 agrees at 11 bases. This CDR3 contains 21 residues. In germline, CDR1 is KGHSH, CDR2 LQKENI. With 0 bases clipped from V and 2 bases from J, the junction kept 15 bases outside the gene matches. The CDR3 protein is CASSPPSLQPTSGIAYNEQFF. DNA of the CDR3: TGTGCCAGCTCACCACCATCTTTACAACCGACTAGCGGGATCGCCTACAATGAGCAGTTCTTC.

The CDR3 loop reads CASSVGQGAQETQYF. The CDR3 DNA sequence: TGTGCCAGCAGTGTTGGACAGGGGGCACAAGAGACCCAGTACTTC. The J gene is TRBJ2-5, the V gene TRBV6-1; 11 bases are shared with TRBD1. Germline CDR1 is MNHNS and CDR2 is SASEGT. CDR3 size: 15 residues. With 4 bases clipped from V and 2 bases from J, the junction kept 3 bases outside the gene matches.

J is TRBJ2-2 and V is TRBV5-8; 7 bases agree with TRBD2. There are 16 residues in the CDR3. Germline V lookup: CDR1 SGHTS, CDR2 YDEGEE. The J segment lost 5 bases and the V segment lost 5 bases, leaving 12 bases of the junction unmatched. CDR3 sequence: CASRSGTGGRTGELFF. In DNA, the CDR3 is TGTGCCAGCAGAAGTGGAACGGGAGGCAGGACCGGGGAGCTGTTTTTT.

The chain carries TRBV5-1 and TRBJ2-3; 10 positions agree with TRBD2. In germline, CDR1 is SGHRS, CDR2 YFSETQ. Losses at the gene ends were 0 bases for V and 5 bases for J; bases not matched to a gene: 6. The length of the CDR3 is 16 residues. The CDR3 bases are TGCGCCAGCAGCTTGGCCAGCGGGGGGGTTCAAGATACGCAGTATTTT. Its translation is CASSLASGGVQDTQYF.

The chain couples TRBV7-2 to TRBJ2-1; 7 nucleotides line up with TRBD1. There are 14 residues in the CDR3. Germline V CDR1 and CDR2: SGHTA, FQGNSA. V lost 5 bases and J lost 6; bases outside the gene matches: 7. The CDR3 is CASSPLTGRNEQFF. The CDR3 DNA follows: TGTGCCAGCAGCCCTCTGACAGGGCGCAATGAGCAGTTCTTC. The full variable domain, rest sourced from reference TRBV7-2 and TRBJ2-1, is GAGVSQSPSNKVTEKGKDVELRCDPISGHTALYWYRQSLGQGLEFLIYFQGNSAPDKSGLPSDRFSAERTGGSVSTLTIQRTQQEDSAVYLCASSPLTGRNEQFFGPGTRLTVL.

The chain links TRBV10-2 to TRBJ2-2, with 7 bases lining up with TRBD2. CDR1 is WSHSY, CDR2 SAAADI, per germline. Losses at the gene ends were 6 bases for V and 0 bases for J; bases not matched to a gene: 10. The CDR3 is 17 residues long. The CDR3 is CASSGVAGVANTGELFF. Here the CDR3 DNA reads TGCGCCAGCAGCGGTGTTGCGGGAGTCGCGAACACCGGGGAGCTGTTTTTT.

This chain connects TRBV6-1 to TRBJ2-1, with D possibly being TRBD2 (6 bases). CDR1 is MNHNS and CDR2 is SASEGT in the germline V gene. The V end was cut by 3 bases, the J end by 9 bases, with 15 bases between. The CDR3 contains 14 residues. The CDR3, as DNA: TGTGCCAGCAGTGACGTGGGACTTGAAGGTGAGCAGTTCTTC. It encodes CASSDVGLEGEQFF.

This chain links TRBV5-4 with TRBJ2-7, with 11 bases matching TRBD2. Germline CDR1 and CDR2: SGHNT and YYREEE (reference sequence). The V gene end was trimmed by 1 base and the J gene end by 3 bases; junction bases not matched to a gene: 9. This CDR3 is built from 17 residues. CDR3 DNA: TGTGCCAGCAGCTTGCAAATAACCGGGACTAGCGGCTACGAGCAGTACTTC. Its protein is CASSLQITGTSGYEQYF.

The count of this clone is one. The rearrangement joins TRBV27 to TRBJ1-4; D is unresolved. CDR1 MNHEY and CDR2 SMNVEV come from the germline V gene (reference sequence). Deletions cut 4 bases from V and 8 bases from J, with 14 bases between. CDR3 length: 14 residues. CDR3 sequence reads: CASSSGRSREKLFF. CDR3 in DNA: TGTGCCAGCAGTTCTGGGCGCAGCAGGGAAAAACTGTTTTTT.

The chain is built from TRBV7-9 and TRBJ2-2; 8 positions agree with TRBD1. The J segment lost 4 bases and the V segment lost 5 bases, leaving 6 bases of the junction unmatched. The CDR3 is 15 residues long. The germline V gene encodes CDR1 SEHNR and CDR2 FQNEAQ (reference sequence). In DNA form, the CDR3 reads TGTGCCAGCAGCCCAGGACAGGGCTTCACCGGGGAGCTGTTTTTT. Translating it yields CASSPGQGFTGELFF.